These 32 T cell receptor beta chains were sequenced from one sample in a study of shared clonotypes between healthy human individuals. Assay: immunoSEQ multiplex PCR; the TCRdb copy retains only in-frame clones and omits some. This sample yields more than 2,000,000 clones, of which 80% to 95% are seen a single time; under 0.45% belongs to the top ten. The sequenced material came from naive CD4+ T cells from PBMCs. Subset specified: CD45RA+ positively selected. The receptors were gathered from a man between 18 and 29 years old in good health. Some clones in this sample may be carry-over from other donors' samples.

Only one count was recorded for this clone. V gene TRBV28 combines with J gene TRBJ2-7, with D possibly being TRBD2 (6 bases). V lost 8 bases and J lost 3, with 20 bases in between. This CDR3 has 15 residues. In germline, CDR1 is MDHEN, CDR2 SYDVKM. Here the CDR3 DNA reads TGTGCCAGCCGGAGGGCGGCAGGGCGATTCTACGAGCAGTACTTC. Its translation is CASRRAAGRFYEQYF.

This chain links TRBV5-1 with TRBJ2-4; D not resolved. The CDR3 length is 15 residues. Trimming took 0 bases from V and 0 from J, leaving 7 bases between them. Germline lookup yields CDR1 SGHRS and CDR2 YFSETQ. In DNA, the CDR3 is TGCGCCAGCAGCTTGGGTCTTTCAGCCAAAAACATTCAGTACTTC. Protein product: CASSLGLSAKNIQYF.

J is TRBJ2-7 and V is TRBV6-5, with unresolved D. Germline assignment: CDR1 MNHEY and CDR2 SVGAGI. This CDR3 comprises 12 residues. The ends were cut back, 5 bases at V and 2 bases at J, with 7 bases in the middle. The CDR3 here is CASSPQAYEQYF. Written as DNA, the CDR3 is TGTGCCAGCAGTCCTCAGGCCTACGAGCAGTACTTC.

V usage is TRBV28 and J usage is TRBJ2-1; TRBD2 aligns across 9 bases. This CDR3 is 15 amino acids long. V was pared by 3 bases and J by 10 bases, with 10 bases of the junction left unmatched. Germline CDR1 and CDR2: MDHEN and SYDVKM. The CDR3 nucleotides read TGTGCCAGCAGTTTTACGATTAGCGGGAGCAACGAGCAGTTCTTC. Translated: CASSFTISGSNEQFF.

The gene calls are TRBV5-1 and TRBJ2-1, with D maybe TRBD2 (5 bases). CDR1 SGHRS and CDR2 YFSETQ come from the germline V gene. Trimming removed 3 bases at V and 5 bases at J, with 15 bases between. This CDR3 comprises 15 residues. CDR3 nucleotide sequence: TGCGCCAGCAGCTACCGTCGCGGGCCGGACAATGAGCAGTTCTTC. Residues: CASSYRRGPDNEQFF.

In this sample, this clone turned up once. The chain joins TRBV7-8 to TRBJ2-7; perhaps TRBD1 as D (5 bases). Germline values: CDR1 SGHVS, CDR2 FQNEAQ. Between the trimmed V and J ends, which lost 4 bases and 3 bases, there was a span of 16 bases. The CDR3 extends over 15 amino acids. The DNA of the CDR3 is TGTGCCAGCAGCTCCCGACCGAGTGACAGCTACGAGCAGTACTTC. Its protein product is CASSSRPSDSYEQYF.

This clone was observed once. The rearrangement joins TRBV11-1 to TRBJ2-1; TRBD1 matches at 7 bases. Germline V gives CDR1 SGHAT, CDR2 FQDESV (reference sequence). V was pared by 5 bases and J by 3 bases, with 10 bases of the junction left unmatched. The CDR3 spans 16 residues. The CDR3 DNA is TGTGCCAGCAGCAGCTACGGGACAGCCTTCTACAATGAGCAGTTCTTC. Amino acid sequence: CASSSYGTAFYNEQFF.

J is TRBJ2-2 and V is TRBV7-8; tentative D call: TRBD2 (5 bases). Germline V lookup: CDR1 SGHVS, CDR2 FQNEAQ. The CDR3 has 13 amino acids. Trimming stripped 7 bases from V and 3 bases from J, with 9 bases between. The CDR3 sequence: CASKLRDTGELFF. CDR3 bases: TGTGCCAGCAAATTGAGGGACACCGGGGAGCTGTTTTTT.

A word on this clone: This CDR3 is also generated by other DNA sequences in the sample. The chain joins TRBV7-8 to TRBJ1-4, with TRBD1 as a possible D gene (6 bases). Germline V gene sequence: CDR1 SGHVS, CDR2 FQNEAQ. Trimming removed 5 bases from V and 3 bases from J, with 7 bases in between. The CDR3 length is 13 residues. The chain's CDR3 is CASSRTANEKLFF. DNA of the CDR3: TGTGCCAGCAGCCGGACAGCTAATGAAAAACTGTTTTTT.

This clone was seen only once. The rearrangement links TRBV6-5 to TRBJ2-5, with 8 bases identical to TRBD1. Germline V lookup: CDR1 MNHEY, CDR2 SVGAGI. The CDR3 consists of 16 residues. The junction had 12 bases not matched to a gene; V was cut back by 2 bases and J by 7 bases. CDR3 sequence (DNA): TGTGCCAGCAGTTACGCAGGGCAGGGGGCTCGGGGGACCCAGTACTTC. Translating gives CASSYAGQGARGTQYF.

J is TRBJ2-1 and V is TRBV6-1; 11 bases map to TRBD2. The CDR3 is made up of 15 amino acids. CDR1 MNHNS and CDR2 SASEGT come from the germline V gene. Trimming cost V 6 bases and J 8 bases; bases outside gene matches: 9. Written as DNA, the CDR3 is TGTGCCAGCAGCGGGACTAGCGGCCAGGATCATGAGCAGTTCTTC. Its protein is CASSGTSGQDHEQFF.

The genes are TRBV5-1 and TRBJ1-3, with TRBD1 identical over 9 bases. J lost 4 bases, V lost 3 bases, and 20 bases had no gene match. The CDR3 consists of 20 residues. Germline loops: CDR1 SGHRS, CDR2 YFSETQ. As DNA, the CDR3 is TGCGCCAGCAGCTCTCTTCCCGGGACAGGGCCATCCGGAGGGGGAAACACCATATATTTT. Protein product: CASSSLPGTGPSGGGNTIYF.

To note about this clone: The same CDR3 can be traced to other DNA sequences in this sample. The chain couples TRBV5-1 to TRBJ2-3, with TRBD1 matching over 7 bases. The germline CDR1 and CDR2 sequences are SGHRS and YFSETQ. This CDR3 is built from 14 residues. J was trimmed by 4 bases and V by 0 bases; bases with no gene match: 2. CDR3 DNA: TGCGCCAGCAGCTTGGGACAGGGATCAGATACGCAGTATTTT. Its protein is CASSLGQGSDTQYF.

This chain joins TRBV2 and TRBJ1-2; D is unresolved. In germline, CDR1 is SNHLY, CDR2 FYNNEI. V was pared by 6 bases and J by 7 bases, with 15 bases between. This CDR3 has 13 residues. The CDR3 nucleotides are TGTGCCAGCAGGATCGACGGTGACGGTGGCTACACCTTC. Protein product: CASRIDGDGGYTF.

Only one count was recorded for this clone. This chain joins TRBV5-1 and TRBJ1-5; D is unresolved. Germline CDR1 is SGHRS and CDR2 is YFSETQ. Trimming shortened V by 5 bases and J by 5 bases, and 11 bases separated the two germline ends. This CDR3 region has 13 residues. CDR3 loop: CASRAGPDQPQHF. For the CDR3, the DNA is TGCGCCAGCAGGGCCGGGCCCGATCAGCCCCAGCATTTT.

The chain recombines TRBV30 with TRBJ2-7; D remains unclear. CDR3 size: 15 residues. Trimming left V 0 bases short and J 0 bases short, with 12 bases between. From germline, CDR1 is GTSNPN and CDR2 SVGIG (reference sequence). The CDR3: CAWSVGLANSYEQYF. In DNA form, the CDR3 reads TGTGCCTGGAGTGTAGGTCTGGCGAACTCCTACGAGCAGTACTTC.

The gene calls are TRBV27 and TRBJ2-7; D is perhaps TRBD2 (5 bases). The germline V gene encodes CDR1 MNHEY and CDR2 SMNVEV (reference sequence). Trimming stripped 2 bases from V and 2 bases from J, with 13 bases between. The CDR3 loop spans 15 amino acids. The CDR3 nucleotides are TGTGCCAGCAGTTTAATCGGGGTCCGGCCCTACGAGCAGTACTTC. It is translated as CASSLIGVRPYEQYF.

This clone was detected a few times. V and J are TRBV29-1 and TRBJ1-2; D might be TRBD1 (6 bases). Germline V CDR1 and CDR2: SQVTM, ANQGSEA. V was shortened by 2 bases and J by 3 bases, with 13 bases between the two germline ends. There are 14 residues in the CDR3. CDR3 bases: TGCAGCGTTGAAAAGGGGGGAACCTACTATGGCTACACCTTC. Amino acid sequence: CSVEKGGTYYGYTF.

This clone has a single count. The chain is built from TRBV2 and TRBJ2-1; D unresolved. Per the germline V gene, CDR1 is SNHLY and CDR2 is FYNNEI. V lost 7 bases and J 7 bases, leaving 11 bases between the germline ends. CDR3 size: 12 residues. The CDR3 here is CASTDGPNEQFF. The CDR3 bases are TGTGCCAGCACCGACGGGCCAAATGAGCAGTTCTTC. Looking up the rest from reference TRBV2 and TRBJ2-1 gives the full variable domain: EPEVTQTPSHQVTQMGQEVILRCVPISNHLYFYWYRQILGQKVEFLVSFYNNEISEKSEIFDDQFSVERPDGSNFTLKIRSTKLEDSAMYFCASTDGPNEQFFGPGTRLTVL.

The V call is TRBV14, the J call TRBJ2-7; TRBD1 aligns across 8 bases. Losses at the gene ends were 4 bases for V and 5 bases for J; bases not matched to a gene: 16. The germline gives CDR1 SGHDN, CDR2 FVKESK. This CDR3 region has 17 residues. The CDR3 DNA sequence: TGTGCCAGCAGCCCTACCCAACTAAGGACAGGGCGGGACGAGCAGTACTTC. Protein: CASSPTQLRTGRDEQYF.

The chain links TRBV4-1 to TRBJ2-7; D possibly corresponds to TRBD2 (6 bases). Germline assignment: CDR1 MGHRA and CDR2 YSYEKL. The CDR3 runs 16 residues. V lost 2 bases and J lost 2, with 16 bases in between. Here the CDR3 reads CASSQLAGRLTYEQYF. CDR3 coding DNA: TGCGCCAGCAGCCAACTCGCGGGACGTCTTACCTACGAGCAGTACTTC.

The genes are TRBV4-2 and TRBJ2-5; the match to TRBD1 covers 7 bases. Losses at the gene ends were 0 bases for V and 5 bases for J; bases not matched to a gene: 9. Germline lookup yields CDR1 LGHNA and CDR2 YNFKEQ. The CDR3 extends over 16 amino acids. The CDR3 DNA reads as TGTGCCAGCAGCCAAGAATGGACAGGCATTAGGGAGACCCAGTACTTC. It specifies CASSQEWTGIRETQYF.

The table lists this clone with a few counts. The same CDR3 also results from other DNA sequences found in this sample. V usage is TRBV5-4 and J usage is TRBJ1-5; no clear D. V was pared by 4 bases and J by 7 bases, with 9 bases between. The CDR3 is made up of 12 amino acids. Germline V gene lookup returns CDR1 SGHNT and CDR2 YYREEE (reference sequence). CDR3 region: CASSLRGQPQHF. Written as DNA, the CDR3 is TGTGCCAGCAGCCTTCGAGGGCAGCCCCAGCATTTT. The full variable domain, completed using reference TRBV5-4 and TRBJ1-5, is ETGVTQSPTHLIKTRGQQVTLRCSSQSGHNTVSWYQQALGQGPQFIFQYYREEENGRGNFPPRFSGLQFPNYSSELNVNALELDDSALYLCASSLRGQPQHFGDGTRLSIL.

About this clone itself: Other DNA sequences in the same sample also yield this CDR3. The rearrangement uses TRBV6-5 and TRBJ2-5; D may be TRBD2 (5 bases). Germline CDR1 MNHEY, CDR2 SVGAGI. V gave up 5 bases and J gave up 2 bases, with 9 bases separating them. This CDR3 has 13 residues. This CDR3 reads CASSRQRQETQYF. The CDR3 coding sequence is TGTGCCAGCAGTCGCCAGCGGCAAGAGACCCAGTACTTC.

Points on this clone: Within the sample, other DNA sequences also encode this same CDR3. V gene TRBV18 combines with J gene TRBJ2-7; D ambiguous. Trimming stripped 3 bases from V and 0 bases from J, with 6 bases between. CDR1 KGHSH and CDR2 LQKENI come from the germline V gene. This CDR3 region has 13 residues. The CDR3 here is CASSPQSSYEQYF. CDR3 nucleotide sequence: TGTGCCAGCTCACCCCAGTCCTCCTACGAGCAGTACTTC.

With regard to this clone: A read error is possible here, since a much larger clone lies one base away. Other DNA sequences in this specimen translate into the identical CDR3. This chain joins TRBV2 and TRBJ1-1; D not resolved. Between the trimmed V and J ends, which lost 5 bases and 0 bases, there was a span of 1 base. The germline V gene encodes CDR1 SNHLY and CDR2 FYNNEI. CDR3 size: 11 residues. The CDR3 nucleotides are TGTGCCAGCAGTATGAACACTGAAGCTTTCTTT. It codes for CASSMNTEAFF.

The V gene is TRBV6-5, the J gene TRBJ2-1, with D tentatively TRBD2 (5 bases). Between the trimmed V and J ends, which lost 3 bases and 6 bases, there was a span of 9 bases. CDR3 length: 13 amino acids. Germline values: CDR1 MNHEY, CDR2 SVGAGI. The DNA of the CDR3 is TGTGCCAGCAGTTATTCCAGCGGCAATGAGCAGTTCTTC. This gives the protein CASSYSSGNEQFF.

DNA for the CDR3: TGTGCCAGTGATGTAGCGGGCCCCTACAATGAGCAGTTCTTC. Translated, it gives CASDVAGPYNEQFF. This chain uses TRBV28 with TRBJ2-1, with 7 bases matching TRBD2. The CDR3 is made up of 14 amino acids. The V gene's germline CDR1 is MDHEN and CDR2 SYDVKM. V was clipped by 9 bases and J by 2 bases; unmatched bases: 7.

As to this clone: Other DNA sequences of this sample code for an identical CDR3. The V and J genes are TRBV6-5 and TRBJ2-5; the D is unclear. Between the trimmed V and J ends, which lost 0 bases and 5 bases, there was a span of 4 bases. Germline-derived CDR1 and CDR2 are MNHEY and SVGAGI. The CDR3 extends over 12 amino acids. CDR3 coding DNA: TGTGCCAGCAGTTACTCTGGTGAGACCCAGTACTTC. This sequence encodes CASSYSGETQYF.

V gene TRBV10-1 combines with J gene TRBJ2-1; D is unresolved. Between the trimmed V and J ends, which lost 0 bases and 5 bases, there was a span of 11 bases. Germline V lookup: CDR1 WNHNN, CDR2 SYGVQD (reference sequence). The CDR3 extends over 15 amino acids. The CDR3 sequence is CASSESGQIDNEQFF. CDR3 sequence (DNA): TGCGCCAGCAGTGAGTCTGGCCAGATCGACAATGAGCAGTTCTTC.

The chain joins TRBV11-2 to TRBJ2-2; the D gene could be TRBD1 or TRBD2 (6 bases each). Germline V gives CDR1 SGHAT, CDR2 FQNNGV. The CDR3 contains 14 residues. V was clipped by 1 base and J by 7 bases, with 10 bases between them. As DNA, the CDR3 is TGTGCCAGCAGCTTAGCGGGGGCGGTCGGGGAGCTGTTTTTT. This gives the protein CASSLAGAVGELFF.

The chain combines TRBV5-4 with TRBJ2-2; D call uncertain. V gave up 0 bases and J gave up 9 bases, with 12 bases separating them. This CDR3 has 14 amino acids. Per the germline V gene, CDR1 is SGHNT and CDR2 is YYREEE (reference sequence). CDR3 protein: CASSLAASPWELFF. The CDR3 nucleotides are TGTGCCAGCAGCTTGGCGGCTAGTCCATGGGAGCTGTTTTTT.